These 25 T cell receptor beta chains share one sample of origin, sequenced in a study of post-analysis software for immune sequencing data (dated by TCRdb to the mid-2010s). On the study overall, not on this receptor specifically: Four to six TRBV segments, including TRBV5-6, TRBV5-1 and TRBV20-1, were significantly more frequent in patients than controls.

Library method: PCR. Sequencing relied on an Illumina HiSeq 2500. Unique molecular identifiers were incorporated into TCR beta cDNA libraries to reduce PCR and sequencing biases. In-frame beta chains were kept once TCRdb had trimmed the public reads at Q25 with fastp and called clones with MiXCR. Every entry covers one CDR3 protein and lists the most common genes and DNA from its rows. The sample table contains hundreds of thousands of distinct CDR3 sequences; only one count was recorded for over 45% of them. Of the sample, 10% to 12% is held by the ten largest clones. The antigens these receptors bind are not known. Source material: blood. These receptors originate from a girl aged 2 to 9 with multiple sclerosis.

The rearrangement joins TRBV27 to TRBJ1-2; D is unresolved. V lost 5 bases, J lost 2 bases, and 15 bases lay in between. CDR1 is MNHEY and CDR2 is SMNVEV in the germline V gene (reference sequence). This CDR3 spans 15 amino acids. The chain's CDR3 is CASSPGGKGNYGYTF. The CDR3 nucleotides read TGTGCCAGCAGTCCCGGAGGGAAAGGGAACTATGGCTACACCTTC.

This clonotype was found a few times. This chain links TRBV2 with TRBJ1-1; no clear D. Germline CDR1 SNHLY, CDR2 FYNNEI. Trimming cost V 6 bases and J 6 bases, with 11 bases left between them. CDR3 length equals 12 residues. The CDR3 DNA reads as TGTGCCAGCAGCTACCGGACGTCTGAAGCTTTCTTT. Residues: CASSYRTSEAFF.

The chain employs TRBV28 and TRBJ1-1; TRBD1 aligns across 8 bases. The V and J ends lost 6 bases and 7 bases, in that order; junction bases with no gene match: 7. Germline CDR1 reads MDHEN; CDR2 reads SYDVKM. This CDR3 region has 13 residues. The CDR3 DNA sequence: TGTGCCAGCAGCCCCGGGACAGGACATGAAGCTTTCTTT. Its protein is CASSPGTGHEAFF.

This clonotype was picked up a small number of times. The V gene is TRBV20-1, the J gene TRBJ2-3, with D possibly TRBD2 on 5 matching bases. The CDR3 loop spans 15 amino acids. V lost 7 bases to trimming and J lost 4 bases, with 21 bases between them. Per the germline V gene, CDR1 is DFQATT and CDR2 is SNEGSKA (reference sequence). DNA of the CDR3: TGCAGTGGGTATAGTGGGAGAGGCATCGCAGATACGCAGTATTTT. Protein sequence: CSGYSGRGIADTQYF.

This clonotype was observed a single time. The V and J genes are TRBV7-2 and TRBJ2-3; 7 nucleotides line up with TRBD2. CDR1 is SGHTA and CDR2 is FQGNSA in the germline V gene. The CDR3 length is 16 residues. V was clipped by 0 bases and J by 4 bases; unmatched bases: 7. The CDR3 region is CASSLARTRWSDTQYF. CDR3 nucleotide sequence: TGTGCCAGCAGCTTAGCGCGGACTAGATGGTCAGATACGCAGTATTTT.

The rearrangement links TRBV7-8 to TRBJ1-2, with TRBD1 matching over 7 bases. V gave up 10 bases and J gave up 6 bases; unmatched junction bases: 14. The germline V gene encodes CDR1 SGHVS and CDR2 FQNEAQ. This CDR3 spans 14 amino acids. CDR3 in amino acids: CAIKKQGPRHGYTF. The CDR3 nucleotides read TGTGCCATCAAAAAACAGGGGCCACGCCATGGCTACACCTTC.

The V gene is TRBV24-1, the J gene TRBJ1-2; D gene ambiguous. This CDR3 has 13 amino acids. Germline CDR1 is KGHDR and CDR2 is SFDVKD. The V and J ends lost 3 bases and 3 bases respectively, with 7 bases between them. This chain's CDR3 is CATSDGGHYGYTF. The CDR3 DNA sequence: TGTGCCACCAGTGATGGCGGTCACTATGGCTACACCTTC.

V usage is TRBV29-1 and J usage is TRBJ1-2; TRBD1 aligns across 7 bases. V shed 4 bases and J 4 bases; nucleotides not matched to a gene: 9. The CDR3 has 14 residues. The germline gives CDR1 SQVTM, CDR2 ANQGSEA. The CDR3 nucleotides read TGCAGCGTTGCGGACAGGTCCCGGACCTATGGCTACACCTTC. The encoded protein is CSVADRSRTYGYTF.

CDR3 sequence reads: CASSPLASPGNYGYTF. In nucleotides, the CDR3 is TGTGCCAGCAGTCCTCTAGCCTCGCCCGGTAACTATGGCTACACCTTC. The J gene is TRBJ1-2, the V gene TRBV6-2 or TRBV6-3, with D unclear. Germline values: CDR1 MNHEY, CDR2 SVGEGT. This CDR3 region has 16 residues. Trimming took 5 bases from V and 1 from J, leaving 17 bases between them.

This clonotype has just a few counts. The CDR3: CASSPGIGGTDTQYF. The DNA for the CDR3 is TGTGCCAGCAGCCCCGGGATTGGCGGCACAGATACGCAGTATTTT. The rearrangement links TRBV7-6 to TRBJ2-3; tentatively, D is TRBD2 (5 bases). The CDR3 consists of 15 residues. V lost 5 bases and J lost 1, with 13 bases in between. Germline CDR1 and CDR2: SGHVS and FNYEAQ.

The rearrangement joins TRBV20-1 to TRBJ1-2, with D possibly being TRBD1 (5 bases). Between the trimmed V and J ends, which lost 8 bases and 3 bases, there was a span of 13 bases. The CDR3 has 12 residues. Germline lookup yields CDR1 DFQATT and CDR2 SNEGSKA (reference sequence). Here the CDR3 reads CSTFGGDYGYTF. CDR3 bases: TGCAGTACTTTCGGAGGGGACTATGGCTACACCTTC.

This clonotype came up a few times. The V call is TRBV27, the J call TRBJ1-5; 9 positions agree with TRBD1. CDR3 length equals 19 residues. The trim removed 4 bases at V and 3 bases at J, leaving 16 bases unmatched. Germline values: CDR1 MNHEY, CDR2 SMNVEV (reference sequence). The CDR3 region is CASSSTTGGRQNFNQPQHF. As DNA, the CDR3 is TGTGCCAGCAGTTCAACGACAGGGGGACGGCAAAATTTCAATCAGCCCCAGCATTTT.

This rearrangement joins TRBV20-1 to TRBJ2-1; 12 nucleotides agree with TRBD2. CDR1 is DFQATT and CDR2 is SNEGSKA in the germline V gene (reference sequence). V was clipped by 0 bases and J by 8 bases; unmatched bases: 8. This CDR3 has 16 residues. CDR3 sequence: CSARDHGLAGKDEQFF. The CDR3 DNA sequence: TGCAGTGCTAGAGATCACGGACTAGCGGGAAAAGATGAGCAGTTCTTC.

The chain joins TRBV20-1 to TRBJ2-3; tentatively, D is TRBD1 (6 bases). Germline V gene data show CDR1 as DFQATT and CDR2 as SNEGSKA (reference sequence). V gave up 0 bases and J gave up 2 bases, with 12 bases separating them. The CDR3 extends over 15 amino acids. CDR3 loop: CSARDPGQNTDTQYF. DNA for the CDR3: TGCAGTGCTAGAGATCCAGGACAGAACACAGATACGCAGTATTTT.

The table lists this clonotype with a count of one. The CDR3 region is CASSYSGQGGTDTQYF. The CDR3 DNA follows: TGTGCCAGCAGTTACTCTGGACAGGGGGGCACAGATACGCAGTATTTT. The chain recombines TRBV6-6 with TRBJ2-3, with 10 bases aligning to TRBD1. The CDR3 has 16 amino acids. V trimming: 0 bases; J trimming: 1 base; junction bases outside the gene matches: 1. The germline V gene has CDR1 MNHNY and CDR2 SVGAGI (reference sequence).

V usage is TRBV5-1 and J usage is TRBJ2-7, with D maybe TRBD1 (6 bases). The CDR3 consists of 18 residues. The V gene lost 0 bases and the J gene lost 3 bases, with 22 bases spanning the gap. Germline V gene sequence: CDR1 SGHRS, CDR2 YFSETQ. CDR3 amino acids: CASSLGPFRQDILYEQYF. The CDR3 nucleotides read TGCGCCAGCAGCTTGGGCCCTTTCAGACAGGACATACTCTACGAGCAGTACTTC.

This clonotype was detected a few times. This chain uses TRBV29-1 with TRBJ2-1, with 14 bases fitting TRBD2. The CDR3 totals 14 residues. The V gene end was trimmed by 7 bases and the J gene end by 7 bases; junction bases not matched to a gene: 6. Germline V gene lookup returns CDR1 SQVTM and CDR2 ANQGSEA. Here the CDR3 reads CSALTSGRGNEQFF. CDR3 in DNA: TGCAGCGCTCTGACTAGCGGGAGGGGTAATGAGCAGTTCTTC.

The V call is TRBV4-1, the J call TRBJ2-1; D not resolved. The germline CDR1 and CDR2 sequences are MGHRA and YSYEKL. The CDR3 contains 15 residues. V gave up 1 base and J gave up 12 bases, with 19 bases separating them. The CDR3 sequence is CASSQASTGKDGQFF. In nucleotides, the CDR3 is TGCGCCAGCAGCCAAGCTAGTACTGGCAAGGATGGGCAGTTCTTC.

V gene TRBV20-1 combines with J gene TRBJ2-1; D not certain. Germline CDR1 reads DFQATT; CDR2 reads SNEGSKA (reference sequence). The CDR3 totals 11 residues. The V gene lost 5 bases and the J gene lost 7 bases, with 9 bases spanning the gap. CDR3 protein: CSARFINEQFF. Here the CDR3 DNA reads TGCAGTGCTCGTTTCATAAATGAGCAGTTCTTC.

This clonotype was recorded once. The J gene is TRBJ2-2, the V gene TRBV9; 11 positions match TRBD2. CDR3 size: 16 residues. Trimming took 3 bases from V and 4 from J; bases not matched to a gene: 5. CDR1 and CDR2 from the germline V gene are SGDLS and YYNGEE. In nucleotides, the CDR3 is TGTGCCAGCAGCGCGCTTAGCGGGAGGGGCACCGGGGAGCTGTTTTTT. It encodes CASSALSGRGTGELFF.

The V call is TRBV7-8, the J call TRBJ2-1; tentatively, D is TRBD1 (6 bases). CDR1 is SGHVS, CDR2 FQNEAQ, per germline. This CDR3 contains 14 residues. Deletions cut 5 bases from V and 5 bases from J, with 13 bases between. In DNA form, the CDR3 reads TGTGCCAGCAGCGTTGAGGCAGGGGACAATGAGCAGTTCTTC. Translating gives CASSVEAGDNEQFF. The entire variable domain, with the rest obtained from reference TRBV7-8 and TRBJ2-1, is as follows: GAGVSQSPRYKVAKRGQDVALRCDPISGHVSLFWYQQALGQGPEFLTYFQNEAQLDKSGLPSDRFFAERPEGSVSTLKIQRTQQEDSAVYLCASSVEAGDNEQFFGPGTRLTVL.

This sequence joins TRBV7-9 and TRBJ2-1; tentatively, D is TRBD1 (8 bases). The CDR3 covers 14 residues. Germline V CDR1 and CDR2: SEHNR, FQNEAQ (reference sequence). V dropped 5 bases and J dropped 9 bases, with 17 bases sitting between them. The CDR3 is CASSGGAGGTEQFF. CDR3 sequence (DNA): TGTGCCAGCAGCGGGGGGGCAGGGGGCACTGAGCAGTTCTTC.

The J gene is TRBJ2-7, the V gene TRBV29-1; perhaps D is TRBD1 or TRBD2 (5 bases each). The closer fit of TRBJ2-5 to the DNA end suggests the J call may be wrong. The CDR3 totals 15 residues. The V gene's germline CDR1 is SQVTM and CDR2 ANQGSEA. CDR3 in amino acids: CSVEQLGDSEETQYF. DNA for the CDR3: TGCAGCGTTGAACAACTGGGGGATTCGGAGGAGACCCAGTACTTC.

The chain joins TRBV20-1 to TRBJ2-5; D not certain. CDR1 is DFQATT and CDR2 is SNEGSKA in the germline V gene (reference sequence). The V and J ends lost 0 bases and 2 bases respectively, with 19 bases between them. The CDR3 sequence is 17 residues long. The DNA for the CDR3 is TGCAGTGCTAGAGATAGAATTGGTTGGAGAGGACAAGAGACCCAGTACTTC. Residues: CSARDRIGWRGQETQYF.

The chain uses TRBV9 and TRBJ1-1; 7 positions agree with TRBD1. The germline CDR1 and CDR2 sequences are SGDLS and YYNGEE. Trimming cost V 0 bases and J 1 base; bases outside gene matches: 3. CDR3 length: 15 amino acids. Here the CDR3 reads CASSVGTGSNTEAFF. The CDR3 coding sequence is TGTGCCAGCAGCGTAGGGACAGGATCGAACACTGAAGCTTTCTTT.